These T cell receptor beta chains were read from a single sample in a study of blood T cell repertoires in COVID-19. This table comes from immunoSEQ multiplex PCR, and its TCRdb copy is limited to in-frame clones, with some not included. The sample holds approximately 280,000 clones, about 89% seen once. The sample comprised PBMCs or T cells enriched from blood (not recorded which). These TCRs come from a woman younger than 35 who had recovered from COVID-19. The conserved cysteine and the conserved F or W are not part of the CDR3 here. Fields, in order: CDR3 protein, J gene, V gene, clone size, CDR3 length. The listing skips clone size in some rows; elsewhere it reads once, few, many or a size class.

CDR3 protein: ASSLVPKRDEQF
J gene: TRBJ2-1
V gene: TRBV5-4
clone size: once
CDR3 length: 12

CDR3 protein: ASSPGTSGHEQF
J gene: TRBJ2-1
V gene: TRBV5-4
clone size: .
CDR3 length: 12

CDR3 protein: SVARLAGGRGIQY
J gene: TRBJ2-4
V gene: TRBV29-1
clone size: .
CDR3 length: 13

CDR3 protein: AISESTGHYGYT
J gene: TRBJ1-2
V gene: TRBV10-3
clone size: .
CDR3 length: 12

CDR3 protein: ASSLAGITNEKLF
J gene: TRBJ1-4
V gene: TRBV5-5
clone size: .
CDR3 length: 13

CDR3 protein: ASSPNDRAGANVLT
J gene: TRBJ2-6
V gene: TRBV19
clone size: .
CDR3 length: 14

CDR3 protein: AWSGGIGQY
J gene: TRBJ2-7
V gene: TRBV30
clone size: .
CDR3 length: 9

CDR3 protein: ASSSTDRPGPEILF
J gene: TRBJ1-4
V gene: TRBV7-9
clone size: .
CDR3 length: 14

CDR3 protein: ASSPKAYRPLEQY
J gene: TRBJ2-7
V gene: TRBV3-1/TRBV3-2
clone size: .
CDR3 length: 13

CDR3 protein: ASSQDATSTQF
J gene: TRBJ2-1
V gene: TRBV14
clone size: .
CDR3 length: 11

CDR3 protein: AISQYDSLYGYT
J gene: TRBJ1-2
V gene: TRBV10-3
clone size: .
CDR3 length: 12

CDR3 protein: SANSVGYT
J gene: TRBJ1-2
V gene: TRBV20-1
clone size: .
CDR3 length: 8

CDR3 protein: ASSQTGGIYGYT
J gene: TRBJ1-2
V gene: TRBV4-3
clone size: .
CDR3 length: 12

CDR3 protein: ASSNLGETQY
J gene: TRBJ2-5
V gene: TRBV19
clone size: .
CDR3 length: 10

CDR3 protein: ASSLRLAGVGELF
J gene: TRBJ2-2
V gene: TRBV3-1/TRBV3-2
clone size: .
CDR3 length: 13

CDR3 protein: ASSPSGGGDIQY
J gene: TRBJ2-4
V gene: TRBV18
clone size: .
CDR3 length: 12

CDR3 protein: ASSLAGNRGYEQY
J gene: TRBJ2-7
V gene: TRBV7-2
clone size: .
CDR3 length: 13

CDR3 protein: ASSEKSGSNTGELF
J gene: TRBJ2-2
V gene: TRBV6-1
clone size: .
CDR3 length: 14

CDR3 protein: ASSQGTGDLGPRQY
J gene: TRBJ2-7
V gene: TRBV27
clone size: many
CDR3 length: 14

CDR3 protein: ASSEGKSGRQETQY
J gene: TRBJ2-5
V gene: TRBV6-1
clone size: once
CDR3 length: 14

CDR3 protein: SVVASGNGEQY
J gene: TRBJ2-7
V gene: TRBV29-1
clone size: .
CDR3 length: 11

CDR3 protein: ASSQDEAGLDEQY
J gene: TRBJ2-7
V gene: TRBV4-2
clone size: .
CDR3 length: 13

CDR3 protein: ASSQAQGQTYGYT
J gene: TRBJ1-2
V gene: TRBV3-1/TRBV3-2
clone size: .
CDR3 length: 13

CDR3 protein: ASSWRLEQY
J gene: TRBJ2-7
V gene: TRBV12-3/TRBV12-4
clone size: once
CDR3 length: 9

CDR3 protein: AWSGSDYNSPLH
J gene: TRBJ1-6
V gene: TRBV30
clone size: .
CDR3 length: 12

CDR3 protein: AIKTGTSVYEQY
J gene: TRBJ2-7
V gene: TRBV10-3
clone size: .
CDR3 length: 12

CDR3 protein: SVGERGGGGYT
J gene: TRBJ1-2
V gene: TRBV29-1
clone size: .
CDR3 length: 11

CDR3 protein: AISESRAYEQY
J gene: TRBJ2-7
V gene: TRBV10-3
clone size: .
CDR3 length: 11

CDR3 protein: ASSPGTVATNEKLF
J gene: TRBJ1-4
V gene: TRBV18
clone size: .
CDR3 length: 14